Listed below are T cell receptor beta chains from one sample, sequenced in a study of T cells in Graves' hyperthyroidism and ophthalmopathy. TCRdb redid the calling of the multiplex PCR reads with MiXCR, one entry per CDR3 protein. The sample has approximately 260,000 distinct CDR3 sequences; roughly 15% are singletons. Sample: blood. Source of these receptors: a woman aged 50 to 60 with Graves' hyperthyroidism that later progressed to Graves' ophthalmopathy. CDR3s include the opening cysteine and the closing phenylalanine or tryptophan. A D gene is named only where the DNA matches it firmly. Clone size is stated in some rows and not others, as once, few, many or a class when expanded.

j_call,d_call,clone_size,v_call,cdr3_aa,cdr3_nt
TRBJ2-7,TRBD1,many,TRBV20-1,CSASLGTGFTEQYF,TGCAGTGCTAGTCTCGGGACAGGGTTTACAGAGCAGTACTTC
TRBJ1-6,.,many,TRBV11-2,CASSPWSSYNSPLHF,TGTGCCAGCAGCCCGTGGAGCTCCTATAATTCACCCCTCCACTTT
TRBJ1-1,.,many,TRBV10-3,CAISSTTEAFF,TGTGCCATCAGTTCGACCACTGAAGCTTTCTTT
TRBJ2-3,.,.,TRBV5-1,CASSLGGGIWTDTQYF,TGCGCCAGCAGCTTGGGAGGGGGGATCTGGACAGATACGCAGTATTTT
TRBJ1-6,.,many,TRBV12-3/TRBV12-4,CASQGGGWGSPLHF,TGTGCCAGCCAGGGAGGGGGTTGGGGTTCACCCCTCCACTTT
TRBJ2-3,TRBD1,.,TRBV7-9,CVSSDDRGLDTQYF,TGTGTCAGCAGCGACGACAGGGGCCTGGATACGCAGTATTTT
TRBJ1-4,.,.,TRBV6-1,CASRLGYGEKLFF,TGTGCCAGCAGGCTCGGCTATGGGGAAAAACTGTTTTTT
TRBJ2-3,.,many,TRBV9,CASSPQSRTDTQYF,TGTGCCAGCAGCCCCCAAAGCCGCACAGATACGCAGTATTTT
TRBJ2-2,.,many,TRBV27,CASSALDVTGELFF,TGTGCCAGCAGTGCCTTGGACGTCACCGGGGAGCTGTTTTTT
TRBJ2-7,TRBD1,many,TRBV2,CAILTGTGTYEQYF,TGTGCCATCCTTACCGGGACAGGGACCTACGAGCAGTACTTC
TRBJ2-2,TRBD2,.,TRBV10-3,CAIAEGGPKDTGELFF,TGTGCCATCGCTGAGGGAGGGCCGAAAGACACCGGGGAGCTGTTTTTT
TRBJ2-1,TRBD2,.,TRBV6-4,CASSEGIAGAYNEQFF,TGTGCCAGCAGTGAGGGGATAGCGGGGGCTTACAATGAGCAGTTCTTC
TRBJ1-5,.,many,TRBV3-1,CASSQDLTPGRDQPQHF,TGTGCCAGCAGCCAAGATCTAACGCCAGGGAGGGATCAGCCCCAGCATTTT
TRBJ2-2,TRBD2,many,TRBV15,CATSRGLAGGPDGELFF,TGTGCCACCAGCAGAGGGCTAGCGGGAGGGCCGGACGGGGAGCTGTTTTTT
TRBJ2-2,.,many,TRBV28,CASRTGTRDTGELFF,TGTGCCAGCAGAACCGGGACACGGGACACCGGGGAGCTGTTTTTT
TRBJ1-4,TRBD1,.,TRBV10-3,CAISGTGGRGKEKLFF,TGTGCCATCAGTGGGACAGGGGGACGGGGGAAGGAAAAACTGTTTTTT
TRBJ2-7,.,.,TRBV27,CASRKQARTAYEQYF,TGTGCCAGCAGGAAACAGGCCCGCACCGCCTACGAGCAGTACTTC
TRBJ2-7,.,many,TRBV7-8,CASSLWTYEQYF,TGTGCCAGCAGCTTATGGACCTACGAGCAGTACTTC
TRBJ2-5,.,few,TRBV7-7,CASSLALEETQYF,TGTGCTAGCAGCTTAGCCCTCGAAGAGACCCAGTACTTC
TRBJ2-2,TRBD1,few,TRBV5-1,CASEGAGGTGELFF,TGCGCCAGCGAGGGAGCAGGGGGCACCGGGGAGCTGTTTTTT
TRBJ2-1,TRBD2,many,TRBV6-1,CASSLEGRDEQFF,TGTGCCAGCAGTTTAGAGGGGAGGGATGAGCAGTTCTTC
TRBJ2-3,.,many,TRBV9,CASSVLGGATDTQYF,TGTGCCAGCAGCGTACTTGGGGGAGCCACAGATACGCAGTATTTT
TRBJ2-1,TRBD2,few,TRBV9,CASSAHLAGGYNEQFF,TGTGCCAGCAGCGCCCATCTAGCGGGAGGATACAATGAGCAGTTCTTC
TRBJ2-7,TRBD1,few,TRBV19,CASSQPGQRTYEQYF,TGTGCCAGTAGTCAACCGGGACAGCGGACCTACGAGCAGTACTTC
TRBJ1-3,.,.,TRBV30,CAWSVLILLCGNTIYF,TGTGCCTGGAGTGTACTCATACTACTTTGTGGAAACACCATATATTTT
TRBJ2-3,.,.,TRBV6-1,CASEQGSQRTDTQYF,TGTGCCAGCGAACAGGGTTCCCAGAGAACAGATACGCAGTATTTT
TRBJ1-5,.,.,TRBV5-6,CASSLDGHSNQPQHF,TGTGCCAGCAGCTTGGACGGACATAGCAATCAGCCCCAGCATTTT
TRBJ2-7,TRBD2,many,TRBV9,CASSGHSGRSWEQYF,TGTGCCAGCAGCGGCCACAGCGGGAGAAGCTGGGAGCAGTACTTC
TRBJ2-6,.,many,TRBV3-1,CASSRGHSSGANVLTF,TGTGCCAGCAGCCGGGGACACAGCTCTGGGGCCAACGTCCTGACTTTC
TRBJ2-1,TRBD2,many,TRBV12-3/TRBV12-4,CASHGRASYNEQFF,TGTGCCAGCCACGGGAGGGCCTCCTACAATGAGCAGTTCTTC
TRBJ2-1,TRBD2,few,TRBV6-1,CASATGGTHNEQFF,TGTGCCAGCGCAACGGGAGGTACCCACAATGAGCAGTTCTTC
TRBJ2-5,TRBD2,many,TRBV5-8,CASSLGGTSGIQETQYF,TGTGCCAGCAGCTTGGGGGGGACTAGCGGTATCCAAGAGACCCAGTACTTC
TRBJ1-1,.,.,TRBV10-3,CAISLGTEAFF,TGTGCCATCAGTCTGGGGACTGAAGCTTTCTTT
TRBJ1-2,TRBD1,many,TRBV27,CASSLGQGHGYTF,TGTGCCAGCAGTTTAGGACAGGGACATGGCTACACCTTC
TRBJ1-2,.,.,TRBV27,CASSSHRAYYGYTF,TGTGCCAGCAGTTCCCACAGGGCCTACTATGGCTACACCTTC
TRBJ2-4,.,.,TRBV2,CASSDPGEVKNIQYF,TGTGCCAGCAGTGACCCCGGCGAGGTCAAAAACATTCAGTACTTC
TRBJ1-5,.,many,TRBV2,CASSVSSNQPQHF,TGTGCCAGCAGTGTGAGTAGCAATCAGCCCCAGCATTTT
TRBJ2-3,.,many,TRBV28,CASSYRTGFTDTQYF,TGTGCCAGCAGTTACAGAACGGGTTTCACAGATACGCAGTATTTT
TRBJ1-1,.,.,TRBV11-2,CASSLYRSNTEAFF,TGTGCCAGCAGCTTATATCGATCCAACACTGAAGCTTTCTTT
TRBJ2-1,.,many,TRBV20-1,CSALLPSGSSYNEQFF,TGCAGTGCTCTTCTACCTTCCGGGTCATCCTACAATGAGCAGTTCTTC
TRBJ1-2,.,many,TRBV29-1,CSVRSRLGYYGYTF,TGCAGCGTTCGCTCGAGATTAGGTTACTATGGCTACACCTTC
TRBJ1-6,TRBD1,few,TRBV9,CASSARTGEGSPLHF,TGTGCCAGCAGCGCTCGGACAGGCGAGGGTTCACCCCTCCACTTT
TRBJ1-5,.,.,TRBV20-1,CSARGPINSNQPQHF,TGCAGTGCTAGGGGCCCAATAAATAGCAATCAGCCCCAGCATTTT
TRBJ1-2,TRBD1,many,TRBV7-8,CASSRGRDQGDYGYTF,TGTGCCAGCAGCCGGGGCCGGGACCAGGGGGACTATGGCTACACCTTC
TRBJ1-2,.,many,TRBV30,CAWSGTDYGYTF,TGTGCCTGGAGCGGAACGGACTATGGCTACACCTTC
TRBJ2-5,.,many,TRBV6-1,CASRSRGETQYF,TGTGCCAGCAGGTCAAGGGGAGAGACCCAGTACTTC